These T cell receptor beta chains were read from a single sample in a study of cytomegalovirus exposure and HLA in healthy donors. The repertoire was sequenced with immunoSEQ multiplex PCR; TCRdb's copy has only in-frame clones and lacks some. The sample has about 210,000 clones, 70% to 80% seen once. Sequences were obtained from PBMCs. These receptor sequences come from a male donor in good health and CMV-seropositive. Each CDR3 is given with its conserved first and last residue. D genes are given only for firm matches. Clone size is shown for a subset of rows, as once, few, many or a class of expanded clone.

clone size,V gene,D gene,J gene,CDR3 length,CDR3 protein,CDR3 DNA
few,TRBV7-2,NA,TRBJ1-2,15,CASSQNPQGAYGYTF,TGTGCCAGCAGCCAAAACCCCCAAGGGGCCTATGGCTACACCTTC
NA,TRBV9,NA,TRBJ1-3,13,CASGPYSGNTIYF,TGTGCCAGCGGGCCGTACTCTGGAAACACCATATATTTT
few,TRBV20-1,NA,TRBJ2-5,10,CSASEETQYF,TGCAGTGCTTCAGAAGAGACCCAGTACTTC
NA,TRBV18,NA,TRBJ2-3,15,CASSPRGSSTDTQYF,TGTGCCAGCTCACCAAGAGGATCTAGCACAGATACGCAGTATTTT
once,TRBV7-3,NA,TRBJ1-3,14,CASSLAGSGNTIYF,TGTGCCAGCAGCTTAGCAGGCTCTGGAAACACCATATATTTT
once,TRBV19,NA,TRBJ2-7,15,CASSIGQRRFGEQYF,TGTGCCAGTAGTATAGGTCAACGGCGGTTTGGTGAGCAGTACTTC
NA,TRBV29-1,NA,TRBJ1-5,13,CSAGGGGNQPQHF,TGCAGCGCGGGGGGCGGCGGCAATCAGCCCCAGCATTTT
NA,TRBV7-3,NA,TRBJ1-1,18,CASSLIPPTGNGNTEAFF,TGTGCCAGCAGCTTAATCCCCCCTACAGGGAATGGGAACACTGAAGCTTTCTTT
NA,TRBV13,TRBD1,TRBJ1-2,15,CASSWRTGATYGYTF,TGTGCCAGCAGCTGGAGGACAGGGGCCACCTATGGCTACACCTTC
NA,TRBV9,NA,TRBJ2-7,9,CASDPGQYF,TGTGCCAGCGATCCGGGGCAGTACTTC
NA,TRBV29-1,NA,TRBJ1-4,13,CSVAVGGMEKLFF,TGCAGCGTCGCCGTGGGGGGGATGGAAAAACTGTTTTTT
few,TRBV4-3,NA,TRBJ1-4,16,CASSQDSGGPGEKLFF,TGCGCCAGCAGCCAAGATTCTGGAGGGCCTGGTGAAAAACTGTTTTTT
NA,TRBV4-2,NA,TRBJ2-1,16,CASSQDATGSYNEQFF,TGTGCCAGCAGCCAAGATGCCACAGGATCCTACAATGAGCAGTTCTTC
few,TRBV27,TRBD2,TRBJ2-3,18,CASTGTSGRDGSTDTQYF,TGTGCCAGCACTGGGACTAGCGGGAGAGACGGTTCCACAGATACGCAGTATTTT
NA,TRBV28,NA,TRBJ1-2,12,CASTYLGYGYTF,TGTGCCAGCACCTATCTTGGCTATGGCTACACCTTC
NA,TRBV5-8,NA,TRBJ1-1,14,CASSPRGMNTEAFF,TGTGCCAGCAGCCCCAGGGGAATGAACACTGAAGCTTTCTTT
NA,TRBV7-9,TRBD1,TRBJ2-7,15,CASSPLWDRGYEQYF,TGTGCCAGCAGCCCTCTTTGGGACAGGGGCTACGAGCAGTACTTC
NA,TRBV19,NA,TRBJ2-5,12,CASSSGEETQYF,TGTGCCAGTAGTAGCGGGGAAGAGACCCAGTACTTC
NA,TRBV27,NA,TRBJ2-7,15,CASSLLGMNPAEQYF,TGTGCCAGCAGTTTACTAGGTATGAACCCCGCCGAGCAGTACTTC
NA,TRBV27,TRBD1,TRBJ1-5,16,CASRILGQGNNQPQHF,TGTGCCAGCAGAATATTAGGACAGGGGAACAATCAGCCCCAGCATTTT
NA,TRBV19,TRBD2,TRBJ2-1,13,CASTSGRYNEQFF,TGTGCCAGTACTAGCGGGAGGTACAATGAGCAGTTCTTC
NA,TRBV10-3,NA,TRBJ1-2,11,CAIRDTGGYTF,TGTGCCATCAGGGATACCGGGGGCTACACCTTC
NA,TRBV28,NA,TRBJ2-7,13,CASSLRRGSEQYF,TGTGCCAGCAGTCTGCGGCGGGGAAGCGAGCAGTACTTC
NA,TRBV7-3,NA,TRBJ2-1,13,CASSLTTPGEQFF,TGTGCCAGCAGCTTAACGACTCCTGGAGAGCAGTTCTTC
once,TRBV9,NA,TRBJ1-6,15,CASSVDVTGSSPLHF,TGTGCCAGCAGCGTAGACGTGACAGGCAGTTCACCCCTCCACTTT
NA,TRBV7-3,NA,TRBJ1-6,14,CASSLAGSNSPLHF,TGTGCCAGCAGCTTAGCAGGGTCAAATTCACCCCTCCACTTT
few,TRBV7-2,NA,TRBJ1-2,13,CASTFRQDRGYTF,TGTGCCAGCACCTTTAGACAGGACCGAGGCTACACCTTC
NA,TRBV6-1,TRBD1,TRBJ1-1,13,CASSGDRNTEAFF,TGTGCCAGCAGTGGGGACAGGAACACTGAAGCTTTCTTT
NA,TRBV7-2,TRBD2,TRBJ2-7,12,CASSPYGGEQYF,TGTGCCAGCAGCCCCTACGGGGGGGAGCAGTACTTC
few,TRBV7-2,NA,TRBJ2-3,14,CASSRTPPADTQYF,TGTGCCAGCAGCAGAACGCCTCCGGCAGATACGCAGTATTTT
few,TRBV10-3,NA,TRBJ1-4,13,CATSDIGDEKLFF,TGTGCCACCTCTGACATAGGGGATGAAAAACTGTTTTTT
NA,TRBV7-2,TRBD1,TRBJ1-1,16,CASSPGTGAGNTEAFF,TGTGCCAGCAGCCCCGGGACAGGGGCGGGAAACACTGAAGCTTTCTTT
NA,TRBV28,TRBD2,TRBJ2-7,15,CASSSPRRGGSEQYF,TGTGCCAGCAGTTCCCCCAGGAGGGGCGGGAGCGAGCAGTACTTC
NA,TRBV5-4,NA,TRBJ1-1,16,CASSSPSQGLNTEAFF,TGTGCCAGCAGTTCGCCTTCACAGGGTTTGAACACTGAAGCTTTCTTT
NA,TRBV29-1,NA,TRBJ1-1,15,CSVALSFGLDTEAFF,TGCAGCGTGGCCCTCTCCTTTGGACTTGACACTGAAGCTTTCTTT
few,TRBV2,TRBD1,TRBJ2-7,15,CASSERGQGAYEQYF,TGTGCCAGCAGTGAGAGGGGGCAGGGGGCCTACGAGCAGTACTTC
NA,TRBV29-1,NA,TRBJ2-2,14,CSVVARRGTGELFF,TGCAGCGTTGTAGCCCGTCGGGGCACCGGGGAGCTGTTTTTT
NA,TRBV5-6,NA,TRBJ2-5,14,CASSLPLIQETQYF,TGTGCCAGCAGCTTGCCCTTAATACAAGAGACCCAGTACTTC
NA,TRBV7-2,TRBD1,TRBJ2-7,16,CASSAQGAYGAYEQYF,TGTGCCAGCAGCGCGCAGGGGGCGTATGGGGCCTACGAGCAGTACTTC
NA,TRBV11-3,TRBD1,TRBJ2-1,15,CASSLGTGLYNEQFF,TGTGCCAGCAGCCTAGGGACAGGTTTGTACAATGAGCAGTTCTTC
NA,TRBV7-9,NA,TRBJ2-1,15,CASERGLGSYNEQFF,TGTGCCAGCGAAAGGGGTCTGGGATCCTACAATGAGCAGTTCTTC
NA,TRBV6-1,TRBD1,TRBJ2-7,14,CASSETGSSYEQYF,TGTGCCAGCAGTGAGACAGGGAGCTCCTACGAGCAGTACTTC
NA,TRBV19,TRBD1,TRBJ1-1,14,CASSRQGRSPEAFF,TGTGCCAGTAGTCGACAGGGTAGATCGCCTGAAGCTTTCTTT
NA,TRBV4-1,TRBD2,TRBJ2-2,13,CASTGGATGELFF,TGCGCCAGCACGGGGGGTGCCACCGGGGAGCTGTTTTTT
NA,TRBV6-5,NA,TRBJ1-2,12,CASSDSLYGYTF,TGTGCCAGCAGTGACTCCCTCTATGGCTACACCTTC